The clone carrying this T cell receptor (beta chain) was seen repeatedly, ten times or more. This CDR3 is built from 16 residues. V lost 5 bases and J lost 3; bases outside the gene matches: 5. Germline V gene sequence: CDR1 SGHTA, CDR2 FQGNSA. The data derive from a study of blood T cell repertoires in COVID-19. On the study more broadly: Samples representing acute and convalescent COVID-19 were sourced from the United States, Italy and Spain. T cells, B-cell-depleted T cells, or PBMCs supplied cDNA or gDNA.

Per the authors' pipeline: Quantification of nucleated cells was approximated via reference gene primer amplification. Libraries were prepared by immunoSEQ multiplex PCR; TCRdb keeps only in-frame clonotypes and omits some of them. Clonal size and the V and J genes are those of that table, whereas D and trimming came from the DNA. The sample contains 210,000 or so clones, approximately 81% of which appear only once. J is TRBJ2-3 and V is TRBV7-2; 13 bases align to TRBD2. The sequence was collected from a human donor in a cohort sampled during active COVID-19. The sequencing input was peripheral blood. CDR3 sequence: CASSTGLAGATDTQYF. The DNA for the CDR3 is TGTGCCAGCAGCACAGGACTAGCGGGAGCAACAGATACGCAGTATTTT.